This note documents a single T cell receptor beta chain sequence. The record originates from a study of T-cell memory formation after mild COVID-19. V was clipped by 3 bases and J by 4 bases, with 9 bases between them. The CDR3 is 13 residues long. In germline, CDR1 is SEHNR, CDR2 FQNEAQ (reference sequence). TCRdb re-analysed the 5' RACE reads in MiXCR, keeping a single row per CDR3 protein. Of 380,000 or so distinct CDR3 sequences in the sample, roughly an eighth are singletons; the top ten hold about a fifth. What was sequenced was PBMCs or a T cell subset sorted from them (not recorded which). V and J are TRBV7-9 and TRBJ1-2; D is undetermined. The TCR was taken from a man aged 18 to 29 who had mild COVID-19 (a few samples of this study predate the infection). Cell type and time point are not known. In nucleotides, the CDR3 is TGTGCCAGCAGCTTTGAGAGGGCCTATGGCTACACCTTC. Residues: CASSFERAYGYTF.